Below, 3 T cell receptor beta chains from the same sample are listed, as sequenced in a study of blood T cells in healthy people across ages. A sample-barcoded 5' primer and a J-beta primer mix were used in a second PCR of roughly 7 to 11 cycles. TCRdb reanalysed the 5' RACE reads using MiXCR and keeps one entry per CDR3 protein. The sample lists about 760,000 distinct CDR3 sequences; more than 20% were seen once. Another study also made use of these data, one on T cells of mothers and their children.

Sequences were obtained from blood. The receptors here all came from a boy between 5 and 17 years old in good health.

J is TRBJ2-5 and V is TRBV29-1; 9 bases line up with TRBD1. Germline loops: CDR1 SQVTM, CDR2 ANQGSEA. Trimming removed 7 bases from V and 12 bases from J; junction bases left unmatched: 12. The CDR3 spans 12 residues. CDR3 nucleotide sequence: TGCAGCGCCCAACAACTAGACAGGGGGGAGTACTTC. Its translation is CSAQQLDRGEYF.

This chain connects TRBV13 to TRBJ2-7, with D possibly TRBD1 on 6 matching bases. V was clipped by 3 bases and J by 3 bases, with 9 bases between them. CDR3 length: 13 residues. CDR1 and CDR2 (germline): PRHDT, FYEKMQ (reference sequence). The CDR3 region is CASSFAGVYEQYF. The CDR3 region has the DNA TGTGCCAGCAGCTTCGCAGGGGTCTACGAGCAGTACTTC.

This clonotype has only a few counts. The rearrangement links TRBV6-1 to TRBJ1-1; possibly TRBD1 for D (5 bases). There are 12 residues in the CDR3. Germline values: CDR1 MNHNS, CDR2 SASEGT. V was pared by 3 bases and J by 10 bases, with 12 bases between. The CDR3 nucleotides read TGTGCCAGCAGTGAGGGGGGGAATGGAGCTTTCTTT. Its protein is CASSEGGNGAFF.